These 2 T cell receptor beta chains were sequenced from one sample in a study of blood T cells in healthy people across ages. Through a sample-barcoded 5' primer and a J-beta primer mix, a second PCR was run for 7 to 11 cycles. One entry per CDR3 protein, called by TCRdb with MiXCR from the 5' RACE reads. Of roughly 830,000 distinct CDR3 sequences in the sample, around 68% were seen once. Specimen: blood. The receptors stem from a man aged 25 to 45 in good health.

The chain links TRBV6-5 to TRBJ1-5; D ambiguous. Germline-derived CDR1 and CDR2 are MNHEY and SVGAGI. The CDR3 is 15 amino acids. V was pared by 6 bases and J by 0 bases, with 12 bases between. DNA for the CDR3: TGTGCCAGCAGCCCCGGCAAAAATAGCAATCAGCCCCAGCATTTT. It codes for CASSPGKNSNQPQHF.

This sequence joins TRBV7-2 and TRBJ1-6; possibly TRBD1 for D (5 bases). Germline CDR1 SGHTA, CDR2 FQGNSA. This CDR3 is built from 17 residues. Trimming took off 1 base at V and 1 base at J, with 11 bases between the two ends. The CDR3 region has the DNA TGTGCCAGCAGCTTAGAGGGGTCCTGGTCCTATAATTCACCCCTCCACTTT. The encoded protein is CASSLEGSWSYNSPLHF.